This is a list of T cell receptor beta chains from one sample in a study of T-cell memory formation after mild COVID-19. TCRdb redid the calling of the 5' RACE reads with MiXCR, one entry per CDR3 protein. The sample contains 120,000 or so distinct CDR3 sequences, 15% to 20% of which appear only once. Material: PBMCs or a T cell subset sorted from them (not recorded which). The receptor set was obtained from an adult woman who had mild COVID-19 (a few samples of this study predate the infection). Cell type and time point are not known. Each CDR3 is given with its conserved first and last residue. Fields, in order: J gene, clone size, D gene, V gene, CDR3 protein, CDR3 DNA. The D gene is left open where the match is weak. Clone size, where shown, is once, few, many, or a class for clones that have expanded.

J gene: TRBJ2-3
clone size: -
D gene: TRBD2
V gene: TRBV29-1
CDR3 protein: CSALTVAGHTQYF
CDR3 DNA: TGCAGCGCATTGACGGTAGCGGGGCATACGCAGTATTTT

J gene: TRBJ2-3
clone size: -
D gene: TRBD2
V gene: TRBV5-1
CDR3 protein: CASSYSGRTTDTQYF
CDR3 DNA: TGCGCCAGCAGCTATAGCGGGAGGACAACAGATACGCAGTATTTT

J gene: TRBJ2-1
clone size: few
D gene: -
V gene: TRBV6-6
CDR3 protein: CASSLIAYEQFF
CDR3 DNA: TGTGCCAGCAGTTTAATAGCGTATGAGCAGTTCTTC

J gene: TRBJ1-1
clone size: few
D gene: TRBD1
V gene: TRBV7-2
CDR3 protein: CASSLGTVKNTEAFF
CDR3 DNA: TGTGCCAGCAGCTTGGGGACAGTCAAGAACACTGAAGCTTTCTTT

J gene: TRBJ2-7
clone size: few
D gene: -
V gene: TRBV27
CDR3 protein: CASSLSGTFDEQYF
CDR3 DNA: TGTGCCAGCAGTTTATCGGGTACCTTCGACGAGCAGTACTTC

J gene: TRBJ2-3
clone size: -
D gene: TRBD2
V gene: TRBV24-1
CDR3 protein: CATSDRTGTSDSHTQYF
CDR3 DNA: TGTGCCACCAGTGACCGAACCGGGACTAGCGACAGTCATACGCAGTATTTT

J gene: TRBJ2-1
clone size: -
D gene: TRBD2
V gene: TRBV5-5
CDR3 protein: CASSYGLAGGWSYNEQFF
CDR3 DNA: TGTGCCAGCAGCTACGGACTAGCGGGAGGGTGGTCCTACAATGAGCAGTTCTTC

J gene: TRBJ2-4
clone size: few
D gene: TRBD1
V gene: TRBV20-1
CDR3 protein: CSARGDRGRTAKNIQYF
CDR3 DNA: TGCAGTGCTAGAGGGGACAGGGGTAGGACAGCCAAAAACATTCAGTACTTC

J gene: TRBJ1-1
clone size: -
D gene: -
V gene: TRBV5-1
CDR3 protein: CASSSRGNTEAFF
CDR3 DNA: TGCGCCAGCAGCTCCCGAGGGAACACTGAAGCTTTCTTT

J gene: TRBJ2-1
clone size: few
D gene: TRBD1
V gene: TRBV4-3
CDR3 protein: CASSPTGTGVNEQFF
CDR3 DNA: TGCGCCAGCAGCCCGACAGGGACAGGGGTTAATGAGCAGTTCTTC

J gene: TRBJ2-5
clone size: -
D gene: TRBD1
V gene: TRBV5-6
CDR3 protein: CASSQSLQGEETQYF
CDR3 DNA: TGTGCCAGCAGCCAGAGCTTACAGGGGGAGGAGACCCAGTACTTC

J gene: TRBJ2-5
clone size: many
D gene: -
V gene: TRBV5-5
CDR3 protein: CASSFSVSQETQYF
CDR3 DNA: TGTGCCAGCAGCTTTTCGGTCAGCCAAGAGACCCAGTACTTC

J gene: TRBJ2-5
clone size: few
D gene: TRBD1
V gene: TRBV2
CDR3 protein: CASSDQGQGETQYF
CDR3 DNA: TGTGCCAGCAGCGACCAGGGACAGGGAGAGACCCAGTACTTC

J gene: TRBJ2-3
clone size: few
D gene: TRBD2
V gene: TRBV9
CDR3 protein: CASSVEASGSDTQYF
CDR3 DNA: TGTGCCAGCAGCGTAGAGGCTAGCGGATCAGATACGCAGTATTTT

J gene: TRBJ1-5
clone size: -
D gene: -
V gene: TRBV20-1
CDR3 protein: CSARDRQLNQPQHF
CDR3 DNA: TGCAGTGCTAGAGATCGGCAGCTCAATCAGCCCCAGCATTTT

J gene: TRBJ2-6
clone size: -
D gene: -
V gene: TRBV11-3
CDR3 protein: CASKRTASGANVLTF
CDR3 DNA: TGTGCCAGCAAGAGGACAGCCTCTGGGGCCAACGTCCTGACTTTC

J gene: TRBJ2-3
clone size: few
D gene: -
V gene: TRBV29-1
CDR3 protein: CSTTESTDTQYF
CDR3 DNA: TGCAGCACGACGGAGAGCACAGATACGCAGTATTTT

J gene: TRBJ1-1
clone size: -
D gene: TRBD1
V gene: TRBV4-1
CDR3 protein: CASSPTDRGTEAFF
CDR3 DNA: TGCGCCAGCAGCCCAACGGACAGGGGCACTGAAGCTTTCTTT

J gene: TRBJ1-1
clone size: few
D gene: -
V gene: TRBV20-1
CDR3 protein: CSARSSGQWGSKTEAFF
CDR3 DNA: TGCAGTGCTAGATCCTCCGGACAGTGGGGCAGCAAAACTGAAGCTTTCTTT

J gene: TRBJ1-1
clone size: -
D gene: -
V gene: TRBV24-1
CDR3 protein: CATSQPGTEAFF
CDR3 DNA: TGTGCCACCTCCCAACCAGGGACTGAAGCTTTCTTT

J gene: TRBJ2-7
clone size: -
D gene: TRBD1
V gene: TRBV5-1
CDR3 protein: CVSSPGPTGMSNEQYF
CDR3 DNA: TGCGTCAGCAGCCCCGGTCCGACAGGGATGAGCAACGAGCAGTACTTC

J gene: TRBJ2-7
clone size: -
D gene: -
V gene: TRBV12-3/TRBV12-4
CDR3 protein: CASSLMTGPYEQYF
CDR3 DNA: TGTGCCAGCAGTTTGATGACAGGCCCCTACGAGCAGTACTTC

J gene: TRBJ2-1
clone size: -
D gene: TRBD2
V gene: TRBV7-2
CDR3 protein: CASSLSSGGANEQFF
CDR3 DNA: TGTGCCAGCAGCTTATCTAGCGGGGGGGCGAATGAGCAGTTCTTC

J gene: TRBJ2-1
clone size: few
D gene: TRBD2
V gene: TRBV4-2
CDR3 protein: CASSQGITSGGFSSYNEQFF
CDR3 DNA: TGTGCCAGCAGCCAAGGAATCACTAGCGGGGGTTTCAGCTCCTACAATGAGCAGTTCTTC

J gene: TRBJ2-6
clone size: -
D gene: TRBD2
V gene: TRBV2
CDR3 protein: CASSDKGLAAGANVLTF
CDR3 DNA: TGTGCCAGCAGTGATAAAGGACTAGCTGCTGGGGCCAACGTCCTGACTTTC

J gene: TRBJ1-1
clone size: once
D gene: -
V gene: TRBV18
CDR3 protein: CASSPSAGGTEAFF
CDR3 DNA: TGTGCCAGCTCACCGTCGGCCGGGGGCACTGAAGCTTTCTTT

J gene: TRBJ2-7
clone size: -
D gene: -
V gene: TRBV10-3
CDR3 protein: CAISELSWVPYEQYF
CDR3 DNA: TGTGCCATCAGTGAGCTTAGCTGGGTCCCCTACGAGCAGTACTTC

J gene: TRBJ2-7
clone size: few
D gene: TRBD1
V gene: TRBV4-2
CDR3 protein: CASSRLRTGLSEQYF
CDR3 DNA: TGTGCCAGCAGCCGGTTGAGGACAGGGCTGAGCGAGCAGTACTTC

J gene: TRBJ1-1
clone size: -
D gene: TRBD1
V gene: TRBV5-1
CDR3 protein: CASSLDPTGGTEAFF
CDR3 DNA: TGCGCCAGCAGCTTGGATCCCACAGGGGGCACTGAAGCTTTCTTT

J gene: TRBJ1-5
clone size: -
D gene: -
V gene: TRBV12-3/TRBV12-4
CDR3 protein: CASSLGGFGQPQHF
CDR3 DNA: TGTGCCAGCAGTTTAGGGGGGTTTGGTCAGCCCCAGCATTTT

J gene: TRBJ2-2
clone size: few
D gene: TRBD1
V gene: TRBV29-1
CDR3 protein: CSGTGWSGELFF
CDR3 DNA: TGCAGTGGGACAGGGTGGAGCGGGGAGCTGTTTTTT

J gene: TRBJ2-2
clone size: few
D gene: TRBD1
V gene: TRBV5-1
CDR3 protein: CASSLRTGAPGELFF
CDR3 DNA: TGCGCCAGCAGCCTGCGGACAGGGGCCCCCGGGGAGCTGTTTTTT

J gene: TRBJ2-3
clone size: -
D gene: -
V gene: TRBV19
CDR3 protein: CASSGGSAQYF
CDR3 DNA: TGTGCCAGTAGTGGAGGGTCTGCGCAGTATTTT

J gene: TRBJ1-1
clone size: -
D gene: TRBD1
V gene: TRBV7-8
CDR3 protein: CASSPRDSHTEAFF
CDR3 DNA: TGTGCCAGCAGCCCCCGGGACAGTCACACTGAAGCTTTCTTT

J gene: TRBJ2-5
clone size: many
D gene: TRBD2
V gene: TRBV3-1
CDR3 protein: CASSPGLARSETQYF
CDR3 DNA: TGTGCCAGCAGCCCCGGACTAGCCCGTTCGGAGACCCAGTACTTC

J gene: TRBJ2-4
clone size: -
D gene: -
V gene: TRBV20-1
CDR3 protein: CSVGVGYIQYF
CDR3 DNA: TGCAGTGTAGGGGTTGGGTACATTCAGTACTTC

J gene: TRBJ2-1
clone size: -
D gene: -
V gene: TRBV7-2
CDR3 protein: CASSLGAGTGIHEQFF
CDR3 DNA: TGTGCCAGCAGCTTAGGGGCCGGGACCGGGATCCATGAGCAGTTCTTC

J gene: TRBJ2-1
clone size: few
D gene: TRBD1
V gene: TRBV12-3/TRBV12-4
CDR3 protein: CASSLSGTGNEQFF
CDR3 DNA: TGTGCCAGCAGCTTATCCGGGACAGGCAATGAGCAGTTCTTC

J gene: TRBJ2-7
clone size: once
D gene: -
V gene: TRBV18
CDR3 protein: CASSVAGYEQYF
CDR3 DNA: TGTGCCAGCTCAGTCGCGGGATACGAGCAGTACTTC

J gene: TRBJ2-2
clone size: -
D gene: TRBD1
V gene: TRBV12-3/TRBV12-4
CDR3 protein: CASIMTRGPGELFF
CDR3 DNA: TGTGCCAGCATAATGACCAGGGGGCCCGGGGAGCTGTTTTTT

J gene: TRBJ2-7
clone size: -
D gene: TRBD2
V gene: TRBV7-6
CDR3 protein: CASSLGAGGPGWEQYF
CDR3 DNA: TGTGCCAGCAGCTTAGGTGCGGGGGGCCCCGGTTGGGAGCAGTACTTC

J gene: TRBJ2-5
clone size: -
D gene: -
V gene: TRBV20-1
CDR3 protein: CSADPTNSQETQYF
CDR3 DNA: TGCAGTGCTGATCCCACCAATTCGCAAGAGACCCAGTACTTC